A selection of T cell receptor beta chains follows, all from one sample in a study of blood T cell repertoires in COVID-19. The assay was immunoSEQ multiplex PCR, and TCRdb's table has in-frame clones only and misses some. Of fewer than 200,000 clones in the sample, 84% were seen once. The sample comprised PBMCs or T cells enriched from blood (not recorded which). The receptors come from a man aged 45-65 years who had recovered from COVID-19. The CDR3 runs from the conserved cysteine through the conserved F or W. A D gene is named only where the DNA matches it firmly. Where a row states a size, it is once, few, many or the class of an expanded clone; other rows omit it.

D | length | J | V | size | DNA | CDR3
. | 14 | TRBJ1-2 | TRBV13 | . | TGTGCCAGCAGCTTAGGGGGCTACGGCTATGGCTACACCTTC | CASSLGGYGYGYTF
. | 14 | TRBJ1-5 | TRBV4-1 | . | TGCGCCAGCAGCCAAGCGAGTAGCAATCAGCCCCAGCATTTT | CASSQASSNQPQHF
TRBD1 | 16 | TRBJ1-1 | TRBV6-6 | . | TGTGCCAGCAGTTACCGCGCCGGGACAGCGAACACTGAAGCTTTCTTT | CASSYRAGTANTEAFF
. | 13 | TRBJ2-3 | TRBV5-1 | few | TGCGCCAGCATTTACGAGGGAACAGATACGCAGTATTTT | CASIYEGTDTQYF
TRBD2 | 15 | TRBJ2-5 | TRBV11-1 | . | TGTGCCAGCAGCCCCAGGACTAGCGGGGGTAGGGCCCAGTACTTC | CASSPRTSGGRAQYF
. | 15 | TRBJ2-3 | TRBV29-1 | . | TGCAGCGTTGACCATGACCCCACAGACACAGATACGCAGTATTTT | CSVDHDPTDTDTQYF
TRBD1 | 18 | TRBJ1-2 | TRBV5-5 | . | TGTGCCAGCAGCTTGCCGGGACAGGCGTACCTCCGGGGCTATGGCTACACCTTC | CASSLPGQAYLRGYGYTF
. | 13 | TRBJ1-1 | TRBV7-3 | . | TGTGCCAGCAGCCCACGGGGGGTCACTGAAGCTTTCTTT | CASSPRGVTEAFF
. | 17 | TRBJ1-4 | TRBV6-6 | . | TGTGCCAGCAGTCTCGACAGAAACCGATACTATAATGAAAAACTGTTTTTT | CASSLDRNRYYNEKLFF
TRBD2 | 16 | TRBJ2-2 | TRBV4-2 | . | TGTGCCAGCAGCCGCACACTAGCGGGTGACACCGGGGAGCTGTTTTTT | CASSRTLAGDTGELFF
TRBD1 | 15 | TRBJ2-7 | TRBV3-1/TRBV3-2 | once | TGTGCCAGCAGCCAAGAGGCAGGGGGCGCCTACGAGCAGTACTTC | CASSQEAGGAYEQYF
TRBD1 | 13 | TRBJ1-2 | TRBV27 | . | TGTGCCAGCAGCCAGGGACAGGGGTTACCCCACACCTTC | CASSQGQGLPHTF
TRBD1 | 13 | TRBJ2-7 | TRBV30 | . | TGTGCCTGGAGTGTGGGACAGCTCTACGAGCAGTACTTC | CAWSVGQLYEQYF
. | 14 | TRBJ1-5 | TRBV5-1 | . | TGCGCCAGCAGGGAGGGGTTGGGGAATCAGCCCCAGCATTTT | CASREGLGNQPQHF
. | 13 | TRBJ2-5 | TRBV7-9 | . | TGTGCCAGCAGGACGCAAGGAGGAGAGACCCAGTACTTC | CASRTQGGETQYF
TRBD1 | 13 | TRBJ1-1 | TRBV19 | . | TGTGCCAGTAGTATCGGGACAGTCAAAGAAGCTTTCTTT | CASSIGTVKEAFF
. | 13 | TRBJ2-2 | TRBV28 | many | TGTGCCATCCTTAGAGGAGGAGGCGGGGAGCTGTTTTTT | CAILRGGGGELFF
. | 14 | TRBJ1-1 | TRBV10-3 | . | TGTGCCATCAGTGAATCACAGTTGAACACTGAAGCTTTCTTT | CAISESQLNTEAFF
TRBD1 | 17 | TRBJ2-6 | TRBV3-1/TRBV3-2 | few | TGTGCCAGCAGCCAGGGACAGTCCAGCTCTGGGGCCAACGTCCTGACTTTC | CASSQGQSSSGANVLTF
. | 14 | TRBJ2-5 | TRBV10-3 | once | TGTGCCATCAGTGAAGTGGGGGCGCGGGAGACCCAGTACTTC | CAISEVGARETQYF
. | 14 | TRBJ1-4 | TRBV6-5 | few | TGTGCCAGCAGTTCCACAGGGTTGAGTGAAAAACTGTTTTTT | CASSSTGLSEKLFF
TRBD1 | 13 | TRBJ2-5 | TRBV7-3 | . | TGTGCCAGCAGCTTTGGACAGGGAGAGACCCAGTACTTC | CASSFGQGETQYF
. | 12 | TRBJ1-5 | TRBV3-1/TRBV3-2 | . | TGTGCCAGCAGCCAGGGCACTCGGCCCCAGCATTTT | CASSQGTRPQHF
TRBD1 | 15 | TRBJ2-1 | TRBV12-5 | . | TGTGCTAGTGGTTTGGTACAGGGGTCCTACAATGAGCAGTTCTTC | CASGLVQGSYNEQFF
. | 15 | TRBJ2-7 | TRBV28 | . | TGTGCCAGCAGTACGCGGGGGCTCCAGGCCTACGAGCAGTACTTC | CASSTRGLQAYEQYF
. | 15 | TRBJ2-3 | TRBV6-5 | . | TGTGCCAGCAGTAGAACAGGGAGTCCTACAGATACGCAGTATTTT | CASSRTGSPTDTQYF
. | 14 | TRBJ1-5 | TRBV6-1 | . | TGTGCCAGCAGTGAAGATTACAGGGCCCAGCCCCAGCATTTT | CASSEDYRAQPQHF
. | 14 | TRBJ1-5 | TRBV2 | few | TGTGCCAGCAGTGGCCGACAGAGCAATCAGCCCCAGCATTTT | CASSGRQSNQPQHF
TRBD1 | 13 | TRBJ1-2 | TRBV5-4 | . | TGTGCCAGCAGCTTGTTGACAGGGGGCAAGAACACCTTC | CASSLLTGGKNTF
TRBD1 | 16 | TRBJ1-2 | TRBV24-1 | . | TGTGCCACCAGTGACTCCGGGACAGGGGGCTACTATGGCTACACCTTC | CATSDSGTGGYYGYTF
TRBD2 | 13 | TRBJ2-1 | TRBV3-1/TRBV3-2 | . | TGTGCCAGCAGCCAAGGGGGGGGAAATGAGCAGTTCTTC | CASSQGGGNEQFF
. | 12 | TRBJ2-7 | TRBV11-1 | . | TGTGCCAGCAGCTTAGGGCCCAACGAGCAGTACTTC | CASSLGPNEQYF
TRBD2 | 15 | TRBJ2-3 | TRBV10-2 | medium-sized | TGCGCCAGCAGTGCCTCTCGGACTAGGGGAGATACGCAGTATTTT | CASSASRTRGDTQYF
TRBD1 | 15 | TRBJ1-2 | TRBV28 | . | TGTGCCAGCAGTTCGACAGGGCCCGCTAACTATGGCTACACCTTC | CASSSTGPANYGYTF
TRBD2 | 15 | TRBJ2-1 | TRBV9 | . | TGTGCCAGCAGCGTCGGCGGGGGGGAATACAATGAGCAGTTCTTC | CASSVGGGEYNEQFF
. | 16 | TRBJ1-2 | TRBV28 | once | TGTGCCAGCAGTTGGTCCTCCCAGGAAAAGTTCTATGGCTACACCTTC | CASSWSSQEKFYGYTF
. | 15 | TRBJ2-7 | TRBV27 | . | TGTGCCAGCAGTTGGGCAGGCCGTCCAGAATACGAGCAGTACTTC | CASSWAGRPEYEQYF
. | 12 | TRBJ1-2 | TRBV11-2 | . | TGTGCCAGCAGCCTAGGGAGTCGGGGCTACACCTTC | CASSLGSRGYTF
. | 16 | TRBJ2-6 | TRBV30 | . | TGTGCCTGGAGTGCTCATGACTACTCTGGGGCCAACGTCCTGACTTTC | CAWSAHDYSGANVLTF
. | 12 | TRBJ2-7 | TRBV13 | . | TGTGCCAGCAGCTTACAGGGAATGGAGCAGTACTTC | CASSLQGMEQYF
TRBD2 | 16 | TRBJ2-3 | TRBV5-1 | . | TGCGCCAGCAGTCGGGATAGCGGGGGGGGCACAGATACGCAGTATTTT | CASSRDSGGGTDTQYF
. | 14 | TRBJ1-1 | TRBV10-3 | . | TGTGCCTCCGGAGGCGCGCTGCTGAACACTGAAGCTTTCTTT | CASGGALLNTEAFF
. | 15 | TRBJ2-4 | TRBV4-1 | few | TGCGCCAGCAGCCAAGATACGGTAGCCAAAAACATTCAGTACTTC | CASSQDTVAKNIQYF
TRBD1 | 14 | TRBJ2-1 | TRBV5-1 | few | TGCGCCAGCTGGGACAGGCCCTCCTACAATGAGCAGTTCTTC | CASWDRPSYNEQFF